The rows below give T cell receptor beta chains drawn from one sample of a study of T cells of healthy individuals. TCRdb used MiXCR to reprocess the 5' RACE reads, holding one entry per CDR3 protein. The table shows 100,000 or so distinct CDR3 sequences, with 17% occurring only once. Source of these receptors: a human donor in good health. Each CDR3 is given with its conserved first and last residue. A D gene is named only where the DNA matches it firmly. For some rows the clone size is stated as once, few or many, or as a class when expanded; others skip it.

j_gene: TRBJ2-1
d_gene: .
abundance: many
v_gene: TRBV24-1
CDR3nt: TGTGCCACCAGGCCCAGGAGGGGGCCCAATGAGCAGTTCTTC
CDR3aa: CATRPRRGPNEQFF

j_gene: TRBJ1-4
d_gene: .
abundance: .
v_gene: TRBV7-9
CDR3nt: TGTGCCAGCCGACACGGGACAACTAATGAAAAACTGTTTTTT
CDR3aa: CASRHGTTNEKLFF

j_gene: TRBJ2-1
d_gene: TRBD2
abundance: few
v_gene: TRBV29-1
CDR3nt: TGCAGCGGAGGACTAGCGGGAGGGCCGGGGTTCTTC
CDR3aa: CSGGLAGGPGFF

j_gene: TRBJ1-5
d_gene: TRBD1
abundance: many
v_gene: TRBV2
CDR3nt: TGTGCCAGCACCGGGACAGGGGGCCGTCGGTATCAGCCCCAGCATTTT
CDR3aa: CASTGTGGRRYQPQHF

j_gene: TRBJ2-7
d_gene: .
abundance: few
v_gene: TRBV10-3
CDR3nt: TGTGCCCCCTCGGGGACATTAGATGCTCCCTACGAGCAGTACTTC
CDR3aa: CAPSGTLDAPYEQYF

j_gene: TRBJ1-5
d_gene: .
abundance: many
v_gene: TRBV4-2
CDR3nt: TGTGCCAGCAGCCAAGATCTCAGGGATCAGCCCCAGCATTTT
CDR3aa: CASSQDLRDQPQHF

j_gene: TRBJ2-7
d_gene: TRBD1
abundance: few
v_gene: TRBV7-6
CDR3nt: TGTGCCAGCAGCTCCGGGACAGGGTACGAGCAGTACTTC
CDR3aa: CASSSGTGYEQYF

j_gene: TRBJ2-5
d_gene: .
abundance: few
v_gene: TRBV7-2
CDR3nt: TGTGCCAGCAGCCCGACCCGGGAGACCCAGTACTTC
CDR3aa: CASSPTRETQYF

j_gene: TRBJ1-5
d_gene: .
abundance: few
v_gene: TRBV4-3
CDR3nt: TGCGCCAGCAGCCAAGATCGGGGGGTACGGGGCCCCCAGCATTTT
CDR3aa: CASSQDRGVRGPQHF

j_gene: TRBJ2-5
d_gene: TRBD2
abundance: many
v_gene: TRBV4-3
CDR3nt: TGCGCCAGCAGCCAAGATTTAACTAGCGGGGGGCGTCAAGAGACCCAGTACTTC
CDR3aa: CASSQDLTSGGRQETQYF

j_gene: TRBJ2-4
d_gene: .
abundance: .
v_gene: TRBV25-1
CDR3nt: TGTGCCAGCAGTGAATTTGGGGACCGTCCCCCGTACTTC
CDR3aa: CASSEFGDRPPYF

j_gene: TRBJ2-3
d_gene: .
abundance: many
v_gene: TRBV25-1
CDR3nt: TGTGCCAGCAGTGAATCGGGTTGGGGGTCCGATACGCAGTATTTT
CDR3aa: CASSESGWGSDTQYF

j_gene: TRBJ2-3
d_gene: .
abundance: few
v_gene: TRBV4-2
CDR3nt: TGTGCCAGCAGCCAAGCTCCCTGGGGCGGGGACGAATCAGATACGCAGTATTTT
CDR3aa: CASSQAPWGGDESDTQYF

j_gene: TRBJ2-1
d_gene: .
abundance: many
v_gene: TRBV29-1
CDR3nt: TGCAGCGTCCGCCGGGCCTCGAGGGATGAGCAGTTCTTC
CDR3aa: CSVRRASRDEQFF

j_gene: TRBJ2-2
d_gene: .
abundance: many
v_gene: TRBV7-2
CDR3nt: TGTGCCAGCAGCCTGTACACCGGGGAGCTGTTTTTT
CDR3aa: CASSLYTGELFF

j_gene: TRBJ1-6
d_gene: TRBD1
abundance: .
v_gene: TRBV28
CDR3nt: TGTGCCAGCAGTGGGAACAGGGGGCCTAATTCACCCCTCCACTTT
CDR3aa: CASSGNRGPNSPLHF

j_gene: TRBJ2-6
d_gene: TRBD1
abundance: many
v_gene: TRBV11-1
CDR3nt: TGTGCCAGCAGCTATCATACCGGGACAGCGAACTCTGGGGCCAACGTCCTGACTTTC
CDR3aa: CASSYHTGTANSGANVLTF

j_gene: TRBJ1-1
d_gene: .
abundance: many
v_gene: TRBV15
CDR3nt: TGTGCCACCAGCAGCCGGACGCTCGGGGACACTGAAGCTTTCTTT
CDR3aa: CATSSRTLGDTEAFF

j_gene: TRBJ2-3
d_gene: .
abundance: many
v_gene: TRBV9
CDR3nt: TGTGCCAGCAGCGTCGGCCACGACACAGATACGCAGTATTTT
CDR3aa: CASSVGHDTDTQYF

j_gene: TRBJ2-3
d_gene: .
abundance: many
v_gene: TRBV5-1
CDR3nt: TGCGCCAGCAGCTTGGACAGTGGCACAGATACGCAGTATTTT
CDR3aa: CASSLDSGTDTQYF

j_gene: TRBJ2-7
d_gene: .
abundance: many
v_gene: TRBV5-1
CDR3nt: TGCGCCAGCAGCCCGACAGTAGGGCTATACGAGCAGTACTTC
CDR3aa: CASSPTVGLYEQYF

j_gene: TRBJ2-1
d_gene: .
abundance: .
v_gene: TRBV5-5
CDR3nt: TGTGCCAGCAGCTTACTCAGCTCCTACAATGAGCAGTTCTTC
CDR3aa: CASSLLSSYNEQFF

j_gene: TRBJ2-1
d_gene: .
abundance: .
v_gene: TRBV6-2/TRBV6-3
CDR3nt: TGTGCCAGCAGTTACTGGGGCCGGAGGCTCGCTTACAATGAGCAGTTCTTC
CDR3aa: CASSYWGRRLAYNEQFF

j_gene: TRBJ2-3
d_gene: TRBD2
abundance: few
v_gene: TRBV6-4
CDR3nt: TGTGCCAGCAGTGGGACTAGCGGGGGCACAGATACGCAGTATTTT
CDR3aa: CASSGTSGGTDTQYF

j_gene: TRBJ1-1
d_gene: TRBD1
abundance: few
v_gene: TRBV28
CDR3nt: TGTGCCAGCAGTTTAGGAGGGGGCGACACTGAAGCTTTCTTT
CDR3aa: CASSLGGGDTEAFF

j_gene: TRBJ2-3
d_gene: .
abundance: few
v_gene: TRBV28
CDR3nt: TGTGCCAGCAGTTTATTGGGCCGAACTAGCACAGATACGCAGTATTTT
CDR3aa: CASSLLGRTSTDTQYF

j_gene: TRBJ1-5
d_gene: .
abundance: many
v_gene: TRBV4-2
CDR3nt: TGTGCCAGCAGCCAAGATCGGGCCCAGGGAAGGCCCCAGCATTTT
CDR3aa: CASSQDRAQGRPQHF

j_gene: TRBJ1-4
d_gene: .
abundance: few
v_gene: TRBV20-1
CDR3nt: TGCAGTGCTAGGACCCACGGGACTGGGAAACTGTTTTTT
CDR3aa: CSARTHGTGKLFF

j_gene: TRBJ1-4
d_gene: .
abundance: .
v_gene: TRBV7-3
CDR3nt: TGTGCCAGCAGCTTACGTTCCGGAACAGGGGAAAAACTGTTTTTT
CDR3aa: CASSLRSGTGEKLFF

j_gene: TRBJ2-2
d_gene: .
abundance: .
v_gene: TRBV28
CDR3nt: TGTGCCAGCAGTTTCCTGGCAGGGGTCGGCGGGGAGCTGTTTTTT
CDR3aa: CASSFLAGVGGELFF

j_gene: TRBJ1-1
d_gene: .
abundance: few
v_gene: TRBV10-3
CDR3nt: TGTGCCATCAGGACCTCTACCGACCGTGGGACTGAAGCTTTCTTT
CDR3aa: CAIRTSTDRGTEAFF

j_gene: TRBJ1-5
d_gene: .
abundance: .
v_gene: TRBV29-1
CDR3nt: TGCAGCGTTTCCGCAAATTACGGGGGGGATCAGCCCCAGCATTTT
CDR3aa: CSVSANYGGDQPQHF

j_gene: TRBJ1-6
d_gene: .
abundance: few
v_gene: TRBV30
CDR3nt: TGTGCCTGGAGTGTAGGGGTAAGGTCACCCCTCCACTTT
CDR3aa: CAWSVGVRSPLHF

j_gene: TRBJ2-7
d_gene: .
abundance: once
v_gene: TRBV4-3
CDR3nt: TGCGCCAGCAGCCAAGATGCAGAGGGCACTTTCTCCTACGAGCAGTACTTC
CDR3aa: CASSQDAEGTFSYEQYF

j_gene: TRBJ2-5
d_gene: .
abundance: few
v_gene: TRBV6-2/TRBV6-3
CDR3nt: TGTGCCAGCAGACCCTCACTAGGGTTGGAAGAGACCCAGTACTTC
CDR3aa: CASRPSLGLEETQYF

j_gene: TRBJ2-1
d_gene: .
abundance: .
v_gene: TRBV6-2/TRBV6-3
CDR3nt: TGTGCCAGCAGTTACGCCCCTAATGAGCAGTTCTTC
CDR3aa: CASSYAPNEQFF

j_gene: TRBJ2-4
d_gene: TRBD1
abundance: many
v_gene: TRBV2
CDR3nt: TGTGCCAGCAGTGAAAGGACAGGGGGCCATAAAAACATTCAGTACTTC
CDR3aa: CASSERTGGHKNIQYF